The clone carrying this TCR beta chain occurred a few times. The antigen is undetermined. With 6 bases removed from V and 0 bases from J, the gap between germline ends came to 21 bases. The CDR3 spans 18 residues. The germline V gene encodes CDR1 MNHEY and CDR2 SMNVEV (reference sequence). The data belong to a study of identical twins. TCRdb fed the 5' RACE reads into MiXCR, producing one record per CDR3 protein. The sample records some 600,000 distinct CDR3 sequences, around 7.4% being singletons. General study points: Models predicted too little out-of-frame TCR alpha sharing in monozygotic twins. Carriage of fewer insertions was seen in abundant cord blood beta clonotypes, whereas memory repertoires showed none. Invariant MAIT and iNKT cells could partly confound zero-insertion analyses.

The same sample was also studied in work on yellow fever vaccine responses in identical twins.

The sequencing input was PBMCs. The gene calls are TRBV27 and TRBJ2-1; maybe TRBD1 (6 bases). The receptor was derived from a woman in her late teens or twenties in good health. The CDR3 nucleotides read TGTGCCAGCAGCGCCCGGGACATTGGGTTTGCCTCCTACAATGAGCAGTTCTTC. This encodes CASSARDIGFASYNEQFF.